These 21 T cell receptor beta chains share one sample of origin, sequenced in a study of blood T cell repertoires in COVID-19. Measured with immunoSEQ multiplex PCR; TCRdb has only the in-frame clones, and not every one. The sample records hundreds of thousands of clones, about 91% being singletons. Source material: peripheral blood. Receptors originate from a woman aged 25 to 39 with COVID-19, enrolled during active disease.

The rearrangement uses TRBV28 and TRBJ2-5, with no clear D. Germline-derived CDR1 and CDR2 are MDHEN and SYDVKM. Trimming removed 5 bases from V and 3 bases from J, with 16 bases in between. This CDR3 has 15 residues. The CDR3 coding sequence is TGTGCCAGCAGTCCCCTAATCGGTACCGAAGAGACCCAGTACTTC. Translation: CASSPLIGTEETQYF.

The rearrangement links TRBV29-1 to TRBJ1-4; tentative D call: TRBD1 (5 bases). In germline, CDR1 is SQVTM, CDR2 ANQGSEA. V dropped 8 bases and J dropped 7 bases, with 14 bases sitting between them. The CDR3 extends over 12 amino acids. As DNA, the CDR3 is TGCAGCTCCGGGGGAGTTTTTGAAAAACTGTTTTTT. It specifies CSSGGVFEKLFF.

This clone was found a few times. This chain joins TRBV4-1 and TRBJ2-1, with D possibly TRBD1 on 6 matching bases. V shed 4 bases and J shed 5 bases, with 15 bases lying between them. The CDR3 has 15 residues. Looked up from germline, CDR1 is MGHRA and CDR2 is YSYEKL. The CDR3 nucleotides read TGCGCCAGCAGCCTACAAAGGACAGCCAACAATGAGCAGTTCTTC. It yields the protein CASSLQRTANNEQFF.

The gene calls are TRBV10-1 and TRBJ2-3; TRBD1 is a possible D gene (5 bases). Trimming pared 3 bases from V and 4 bases from J, leaving 11 bases between. In germline, CDR1 is WNHNN, CDR2 SYGVQD (reference sequence). The CDR3 spans 14 residues. The CDR3 DNA follows: TGCGCCAGCAGTGATCAGGGCGTCGCAGATACGCAGTATTTT. It encodes CASSDQGVADTQYF.

The chain combines TRBV7-2 with TRBJ2-5; D might be TRBD2 (6 bases). Germline CDR1 and CDR2: SGHTA and FQGNSA. The V end was cut by 5 bases, the J end by 1 base, with 11 bases between. CDR3 length equals 14 residues. The CDR3 nucleotides read TGTGCCAGCAGCCTTGGACTAATCCAAGAGACCCAGTACTTC. This gives the protein CASSLGLIQETQYF.

V usage is TRBV19 and J usage is TRBJ2-5; TRBD1 might be the D (6 bases). V lost 6 bases and J 3 bases, leaving 20 bases between the germline ends. Germline V gene data show CDR1 as LNHDA and CDR2 as SQIVND (reference sequence). There are 16 residues in the CDR3. The CDR3 loop is CASSSILVRGKETQYF. The CDR3 coding sequence is TGTGCCAGTAGCTCCATACTTGTGAGGGGGAAAGAGACCCAGTACTTC.

For this clone: Because the CDR3's place on the DNA is in doubt, the DNA is left out and the CDR3 is given as listed by TCRdb. V and J are TRBV5-6 and TRBJ1-2; the listed D gene, TRBD1, was not tested against the DNA. Germline assignment: CDR1 SGHDT and CDR2 YYEEEE. The CDR3 length is 12 residues, termini included. The CDR3 protein is CASSLVFGAGTF.

This rearrangement joins TRBV27 to TRBJ2-1; TRBD2 matches at 9 bases. The CDR3 runs to 19 residues. Germline CDR1 reads MNHEY; CDR2 reads SMNVEV (reference sequence). With 5 bases clipped from V and 0 bases from J, the junction kept 14 bases outside the gene matches. The CDR3 sequence is CASSPIPPGRGGSYNEQFF. Here the CDR3 DNA reads TGTGCCAGCAGTCCAATACCTCCCGGGCGGGGGGGCTCCTACAATGAGCAGTTCTTC.

The rearrangement joins TRBV5-4 to TRBJ2-5; the D gene is possibly TRBD2 (5 bases). The CDR3 consists of 16 residues. With 0 bases removed from V and 1 base from J, the gap between germline ends came to 13 bases. Germline V gene lookup returns CDR1 SGHNT and CDR2 YYREEE (reference sequence). The CDR3 loop reads CASSLGGGLVQETQYF. Here the CDR3 DNA reads TGTGCCAGCAGCTTGGGTGGCGGGCTAGTCCAAGAGACCCAGTACTTC.

This chain joins TRBV4-3 and TRBJ1-4; 7 bases align to TRBD1. With 1 base clipped from V and 3 bases from J, the junction kept 11 bases outside the gene matches. Germline V gene lookup returns CDR1 LGHNA and CDR2 YSLEER. The CDR3 has 18 residues. The CDR3 here is CASSQGIGTANPNEKLFF. For the CDR3, the DNA is TGCGCCAGCAGCCAAGGGATTGGGACAGCAAACCCTAATGAAAAACTGTTTTTT.

The genes are TRBV24-1 and TRBJ2-3; 11 bases match TRBD1. V was pared by 8 bases and J by 2 bases, with 8 bases of the junction left unmatched. This CDR3 spans 16 amino acids. Germline V gene data show CDR1 as KGHDR and CDR2 as SFDVKD. As DNA, the CDR3 is TGTGCCACCACCGAAGGGACAGGGGGTCCCACAGATACGCAGTATTTT. Amino acids: CATTEGTGGPTDTQYF.

J is TRBJ1-1 and V is TRBV5-1, with TRBD1 identical over 9 bases. CDR1 and CDR2 (germline): SGHRS, YFSETQ. After removal of 3 bases from V and 6 bases from J, the junction contained 9 bases not matched to a gene. This CDR3 has 15 residues. CDR3 loop: CASSWGTGREAEAFF. The CDR3 region has the DNA TGCGCCAGCAGCTGGGGGACAGGGAGAGAGGCTGAAGCTTTCTTT.

The V call is TRBV29-1, the J call TRBJ2-1; 9 nucleotides agree with TRBD1. In germline, CDR1 is SQVTM, CDR2 ANQGSEA. V lost 6 bases and J lost 6; bases outside the gene matches: 6. The CDR3 spans 13 residues. CDR3 DNA: TGCAGCGTAACAGGGGGCGCGATCAATGAGCAGTTCTTC. It codes for CSVTGGAINEQFF.

The chain couples TRBV5-4 to TRBJ1-2; maybe TRBD1 (5 bases). V lost 4 bases and J lost 6, with 16 bases in between. Germline V gene data show CDR1 as SGHNT and CDR2 as YYREEE (reference sequence). This CDR3 spans 14 amino acids. This chain's CDR3 is CASSRGPRVHGYTF. Here the CDR3 DNA reads TGTGCCAGCAGCCGTGGGCCCAGGGTACATGGCTACACCTTC.

This rearrangement joins TRBV5-4 to TRBJ1-2; 8 bases map to TRBD1. With 2 bases clipped from V and 0 bases from J, the junction kept 12 bases outside the gene matches. The CDR3 spans 18 residues. The V gene's germline CDR1 is SGHNT and CDR2 YYREEE (reference sequence). CDR3 nucleotide sequence: TGTGCCAGCAGCTTTACAACCCGGGACAGGCGAACTAACTATGGCTACACCTTC. This gives the protein CASSFTTRDRRTNYGYTF. The full variable domain, in which reference TRBV5-4 and TRBJ1-2 provide the parts outside the CDR3, is ETGVTQSPTHLIKTRGQQVTLRCSSQSGHNTVSWYQQALGQGPQFIFQYYREEENGRGNFPPRFSGLQFPNYSSELNVNALELDDSALYLCASSFTTRDRRTNYGYTFGSGTRLTVV.

This chain joins TRBV12-5 and TRBJ1-1; 8 positions match TRBD1. Germline V lookup: CDR1 LGHNT, CDR2 FRNRAP. The ends lost 6 bases at V and 6 bases at J; junction bases unmatched: 6. The CDR3 runs 13 residues. The chain's CDR3 is CASGTGGRAEAFF. CDR3 coding DNA: TGTGCTAGTGGAACAGGGGGGAGGGCTGAAGCTTTCTTT. The full variable domain, completed using reference TRBV12-5 and TRBJ1-1, is DARVTQTPRHKVTEMGQEVTMRCQPILGHNTVFWYRQTMMQGLELLAYFRNRAPLDDSGMPKDRFSAEMPDATLATLKIQPSEPRDSAVYFCASGTGGRAEAFFGQGTRLTVV.

This chain connects TRBV10-2 to TRBJ1-1; D gene unclear. This CDR3 has 15 residues. With 1 base removed from V and 4 bases from J, the gap between germline ends came to 13 bases. The germline V gene encodes CDR1 WSHSY and CDR2 SAAADI. The CDR3 DNA sequence: TGCGCCAGCAGTGAGTTTCCCCCCGGAGGCACTGAAGCTTTCTTT. Encoded protein: CASSEFPPGGTEAFF.

V usage is TRBV5-1 and J usage is TRBJ1-6; D perhaps matches TRBD1 (5 bases). The V gene lost 0 bases and the J gene lost 3 bases, with 13 bases spanning the gap. The V gene's germline CDR1 is SGHRS and CDR2 YFSETQ. The CDR3 has 17 residues. Here the CDR3 reads CASSLAVGGGYNSPLHF. For the CDR3, the DNA is TGCGCCAGCAGCTTGGCGGTTGGGGGAGGCTATAATTCACCCCTCCACTTT.

There are a few counts of this clone. The chain recombines TRBV6-5 with TRBJ2-7, with a possible D match to TRBD2 (5 bases). V was cut by 6 bases and J by 6 bases, with 15 bases left in between. The CDR3 sequence is 13 residues long. Germline-derived CDR1 and CDR2 are MNHEY and SVGAGI. The CDR3 loop is CASSNSRGIEQYV. The CDR3 DNA reads TGTGCCAGCAGCAATTCTCGGGGTATCGAGCAGTACGTC.

V and J are TRBV19 and TRBJ2-3, with TRBD2 identical over 11 bases. Germline CDR1 is LNHDA and CDR2 is SQIVND (reference sequence). CDR3 length: 17 amino acids. V lost 3 bases to trimming and J lost 0 bases; unmatched junction nucleotides: 5. CDR3 amino acids: CASSIGSSGGSTDTQYF. DNA for the CDR3: TGTGCCAGTAGTATTGGGTCTAGCGGGGGGAGCACAGATACGCAGTATTTT.

This clone was picked up a small number of times. V and J are TRBV6-5 and TRBJ2-7; D possibly corresponds to TRBD1 (6 bases). Trimming left V 6 bases short and J 6 bases short, with 18 bases between. There are 14 residues in the CDR3. Germline V gene lookup returns CDR1 MNHEY and CDR2 SVGAGI. DNA of the CDR3: TGTGCCAGCAGCCTCAACAGGGAGCAACGCGAGCAGTACGTC. Amino acids: CASSLNREQREQYV.